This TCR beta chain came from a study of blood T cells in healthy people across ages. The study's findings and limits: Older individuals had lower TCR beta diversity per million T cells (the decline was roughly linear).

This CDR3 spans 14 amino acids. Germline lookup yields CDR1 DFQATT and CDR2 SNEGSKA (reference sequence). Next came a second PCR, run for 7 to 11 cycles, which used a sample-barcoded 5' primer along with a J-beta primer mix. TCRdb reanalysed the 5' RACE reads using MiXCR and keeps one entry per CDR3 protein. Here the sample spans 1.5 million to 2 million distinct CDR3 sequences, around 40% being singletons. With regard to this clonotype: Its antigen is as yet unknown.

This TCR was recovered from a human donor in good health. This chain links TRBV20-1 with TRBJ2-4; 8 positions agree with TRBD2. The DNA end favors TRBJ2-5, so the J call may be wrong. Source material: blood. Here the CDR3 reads CSARAGLVKETQYF. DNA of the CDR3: TGCAGTGCTAGAGCGGGACTAGTTAAAGAGACCCAGTACTTC.